Following are 23 T cell receptor beta chains from one sample sequenced in a study of T cells in Graves' hyperthyroidism and ophthalmopathy. Amplification yielded TCR beta CDR3 regions, with RNA transcripts as the source. TCR CDR3 regions were first amplified by RT-PCR with HTBI primers. TCRdb recomputed calls from the multiplex PCR reads with MiXCR, one row per CDR3 protein. Altogether some 490,000 distinct CDR3 sequences are present, about 16% being singletons, with the ten largest covering approximately 30%. Sample: blood. The receptors shown here come from a woman in her thirties with Graves' ophthalmopathy.

The sample holds many counts of this clonotype. The CDR3 nucleotides read TGTGCCAGCAGTGAAGAGACGCGCTCCGAGCAGTACTTC. This translates into CASSEETRSEQYF. This chain links TRBV2 with TRBJ2-7; D gene ambiguous. This CDR3 has 13 amino acids. The germline V gene encodes CDR1 SNHLY and CDR2 FYNNEI. Trimming cost V 1 base and J 6 bases, with 10 bases left between them.

V usage is TRBV6-1 and J usage is TRBJ2-3; D remains ambiguous. The germline gives CDR1 MNHNS, CDR2 SASEGT. The V end was cut by 5 bases, the J end by 1 base, with 7 bases between. The CDR3 totals 13 residues. The CDR3: CASSRARTDTQYF. In DNA form, the CDR3 reads TGTGCCAGCAGTCGGGCTCGCACAGATACGCAGTATTTT.

The chain carries TRBV7-9 and TRBJ2-1; D assignment may be TRBD1 or TRBD2 (5 bases each). The V and J ends lost 0 bases and 10 bases respectively, with 13 bases between them. The CDR3 is 14 amino acids. Per germline, CDR1 SEHNR and CDR2 FQNEAQ (reference sequence). The CDR3: CASSLAGRAEEQFF. The CDR3 DNA reads TGTGCCAGCAGCTTAGCGGGACGGGCAGAAGAGCAGTTCTTC.

Turning to this clonotype: A read error may explain this, as a much larger clone is one base away. The V and J genes are TRBV20-1 and TRBJ2-2; possible D gene TRBD2, 5 bases. The germline CDR1 and CDR2 sequences are DFQATT and SNEGSKA (reference sequence). The CDR3 is made up of 15 amino acids. CDR3 residues: CSARVAGGGTGEPFF. The CDR3 DNA reads TGCAGTGCTAGAGTGGCAGGCGGAGGCACCGGGGAGCCGTTTTTT.

The chain carries TRBV14 and TRBJ2-5, with 9 bases fitting TRBD1. V shed 3 bases and J 5 bases; nucleotides not matched to a gene: 4. This CDR3 comprises 14 residues. Germline loops: CDR1 SGHDN, CDR2 FVKESK. The CDR3 DNA sequence: TGTGCCAGCAGCCAGTACGACAGGGGGGAGACCCAGTACTTC. Its translation: CASSQYDRGETQYF.

This clonotype was counted only a few times. The chain uses TRBV29-1 and TRBJ2-1; 14 positions agree with TRBD2. The CDR3 consists of 13 residues. Germline V lookup: CDR1 SQVTM, CDR2 ANQGSEA. The ends lost 8 bases at V and 7 bases at J; junction bases unmatched: 4. CDR3 residues: CSFRTSGRNEQFF. For the CDR3, the DNA is TGCAGCTTTAGGACTAGCGGGAGGAATGAGCAGTTCTTC.

This clonotype was seen at least ten times. This chain connects TRBV28 to TRBJ2-1, with 10 bases lining up with TRBD2. The length of the CDR3 is 14 residues. CDR1 is MDHEN and CDR2 is SYDVKM in the germline V gene. The V gene end was trimmed by 7 bases and the J gene end by 5 bases; junction bases not matched to a gene: 5. CDR3 in DNA: TGTGCCAGCACCTCTAGCGGGAGCAACAATGAGCAGTTCTTC. As protein: CASTSSGSNNEQFF.

This clonotype was seen many times. The chain has TRBV18 and TRBJ2-1, with D uncertain. Looked up from germline, CDR1 is KGHSH and CDR2 is LQKENI. Deletions cut 3 bases from V and 0 bases from J, with 9 bases between. The CDR3 has 15 amino acids. Written as DNA, the CDR3 is TGTGCCAGCTCACCCTCAAAGAGCTCCTACAATGAGCAGTTCTTC. Translating gives CASSPSKSSYNEQFF.

V usage is TRBV5-8 and J usage is TRBJ2-1; D not resolved. The CDR3 totals 13 residues. V shed 4 bases and J shed 4 bases, with 9 bases lying between them. The germline V gene has CDR1 SGHTS and CDR2 YDEGEE. CDR3 protein: CASSGLLYNEQFF. The CDR3 DNA is TGTGCCAGCAGCGGCTTGTTATACAATGAGCAGTTCTTC. Filled out from reference TRBV5-8 and TRBJ2-1, the complete variable domain reads EAGVTQSPTHLIKTRGQQATLRCSPISGHTSVYWYQQALGLGLQFLLWYDEGEERNRGNFPPRFSGRQFPNYSSELNVNALELEDSALYLCASSGLLYNEQFFGPGTRLTVL.

The sample holds many counts of this clonotype. The V gene is TRBV7-3, the J gene TRBJ1-1, with D perhaps TRBD1 (6 bases). From germline, CDR1 is SGHTA and CDR2 FQGTGA. Trimming pared 5 bases from V and 7 bases from J, leaving 14 bases between. The length of the CDR3 is 13 residues. The CDR3 spells CASSEGTTHEAFF. The CDR3 nucleotides are TGTGCCAGCAGCGAAGGGACAACGCATGAAGCTTTCTTT.

This clonotype has only a few counts. This sequence joins TRBV7-2 and TRBJ1-4; D ambiguous. The germline CDR1 and CDR2 sequences are SGHTA and FQGNSA. This CDR3 region has 14 residues. The germline V and J ends were trimmed by 0 bases and 5 bases, with 7 bases remaining between them. The CDR3 spells CASSLAPVNEKLFF. The CDR3 DNA sequence: TGTGCCAGCAGCTTAGCGCCCGTGAATGAAAAACTGTTTTTT.

At least ten counts were recorded for this clonotype. Sequence at one end of the junction differs from germline and may be a read error. The rearrangement uses TRBV19 and TRBJ1-5; the match to TRBD1 covers 9 bases. Germline V lookup: CDR1 LNHDA, CDR2 SQIVND (reference sequence). The CDR3 extends over 15 amino acids. In DNA, the CDR3 is TGTGCCAGCAGTACGGGGACAGGGAGCAATCAGCCCCAGCATTTT. Translation gives CASSTGTGSNQPQHF. Combining the CDR3 with reference TRBV19 and TRBJ1-5 gives the whole variable domain DGGITQSPKYLFRKEGQNVTLSCEQNLNHDAMYWYRQDPGQGLRLIYYSQIVNDFQKGDIAEGYSVSREKKESFPLTVTSAQKNPTAFYLCASSTGTGSNQPQHFGDGTRLSIL.

Many counts were recorded for this clonotype. The J gene is TRBJ2-2, the V gene TRBV28; 9 bases map to TRBD2. Looked up from germline, CDR1 is MDHEN and CDR2 is SYDVKM. CDR3 length equals 16 residues. The CDR3 region is CATATAGGLNTGELFF. The CDR3 DNA reads as TGTGCAACAGCAACGGCGGGAGGGTTAAACACCGGGGAGCTGTTTTTT.

This clonotype was picked up many times. The rearrangement links TRBV7-2 to TRBJ2-7; 9 bases fit TRBD1. Looked up from germline, CDR1 is SGHTA and CDR2 is FQGNSA. The CDR3 contains 14 residues. The trim removed 2 bases at V and 6 bases at J, leaving 5 bases unmatched. The CDR3 coding sequence is TGTGCCAGCAGCTTATTTGACAGGGGGAGCGAGCAGTACTTC. It codes for CASSLFDRGSEQYF.

The chain uses TRBV4-3 and TRBJ2-2; a possible D gene is TRBD1 (5 bases). Germline V lookup: CDR1 LGHNA, CDR2 YSLEER. V lost 2 bases and J 5 bases, leaving 12 bases between the germline ends. The CDR3 has 15 residues. CDR3 region: CASSQRQGRTGELFF. The CDR3 nucleotides read TGCGCCAGCAGCCAACGCCAGGGAAGGACCGGGGAGCTGTTTTTT.

Details on this clonotype: A much larger clone is a single base away; this may be a read error. The chain links TRBV28 to TRBJ2-7; D possibly corresponds to TRBD2 (6 bases). Germline V gene sequence: CDR1 MDHEN, CDR2 SYDVKM. The CDR3 totals 13 residues. The CDR3 is CAGSFPGDAEQYF. The DNA of the CDR3 is TGTGCCGGCAGTTTCCCGGGAGACGCCGAGCAGTACTTC.

As regards this clonotype: A much bigger clone sits one base away, suggesting this may be a read error. The genes are TRBV29-1 and TRBJ2-2; D is perhaps TRBD2 (7 bases). In germline, CDR1 is SQVTM, CDR2 ANQGSEA. The CDR3 covers 15 residues. CDR3: CSVEGGGGLTGELLF. The CDR3 region has the DNA TGCAGCGTTGAAGGGGGAGGGGGACTTACCGGGGAGCTGCTTTTT.

Concerning this clonotype: A clone one base away is much larger, so this may be a read error. This likely comes from a read error, as the CDR3 has no conserved phenylalanine or tryptophan at its end. The chain is built from TRBV20-1 and TRBJ2-1; TRBD2 might be the D (6 bases). The CDR3 is 14 amino acids. Trimming pared 7 bases from V and 1 base from J, leaving 14 bases between. Per germline, CDR1 DFQATT and CDR2 SNEGSKA (reference sequence). The CDR3 bases are TGCAGTGGGGCGGGTAGCGGATCCTACAATGAGCAGTTCCTC. This translates into CSGAGSGSYNEQFL.

There are many counts of this clonotype. The chain recombines TRBV20-1 with TRBJ2-7; TRBD2 matches 9 bases. The CDR3 covers 15 residues. Germline CDR1 reads DFQATT; CDR2 reads SNEGSKA (reference sequence). With 5 bases clipped from V and 0 bases from J, the junction kept 8 bases outside the gene matches. CDR3 DNA sequence: TGCAGTGCTGACCATAGCGGGAGTGGCTCCTACGAGCAGTACTTC. This sequence encodes CSADHSGSGSYEQYF.

This clonotype was recorded many times. V usage is TRBV7-2 and J usage is TRBJ2-3, with a tentative D call TRBD1 (5 bases). This CDR3 comprises 13 residues. V was clipped by 6 bases and J by 4 bases, with 11 bases between them. The germline V gene has CDR1 SGHTA and CDR2 FQGNSA. Written as DNA, the CDR3 is TGTGCCAGCAGATTGGTAGGGGCAGATACGCAGTATTTT. Its protein is CASRLVGADTQYF.

This clonotype was seen repeatedly, ten times or more. The chain recombines TRBV28 with TRBJ2-7; D is perhaps TRBD2 (6 bases). CDR1 and CDR2 from the germline V gene are MDHEN and SYDVKM. The CDR3 is made up of 16 amino acids. Trimming stripped 1 base from V and 4 bases from J, with 17 bases between. The DNA for the CDR3 is TGTGCCAGCAGTTTATCCCCCCCCCTAGCGCCATACGAGCAGTACTTC. This codes for CASSLSPPLAPYEQYF.

This clonotype was seen repeatedly, ten times or more. The rearrangement uses TRBV3-1 and TRBJ2-7; 7 nucleotides match TRBD1. Trimming at V came to 0 bases and at J to 3 bases, leaving 8 bases not matched to a gene. The CDR3 covers 16 residues. CDR1 is LGHDT and CDR2 is YNNKEL in the germline V gene (reference sequence). This CDR3 reads CASSQDAGTVNYEQYF. Written as DNA, the CDR3 is TGTGCCAGCAGCCAAGACGCCGGGACAGTAAACTACGAGCAGTACTTC.

This clonotype was seen ten or more times. Written as DNA, the CDR3 is TGCGCCAGCAGTGAGGAAGATCTGGGGACAGATACGCAGTATTTT. It is translated as CASSEEDLGTDTQYF. This chain links TRBV10-1 with TRBJ2-3; no reliable D call. Germline V lookup: CDR1 WNHNN, CDR2 SYGVQD (reference sequence). The V end lost 2 bases, the J end lost 3 bases, and 12 bases lay between the germline ends. This CDR3 is 15 amino acids long.